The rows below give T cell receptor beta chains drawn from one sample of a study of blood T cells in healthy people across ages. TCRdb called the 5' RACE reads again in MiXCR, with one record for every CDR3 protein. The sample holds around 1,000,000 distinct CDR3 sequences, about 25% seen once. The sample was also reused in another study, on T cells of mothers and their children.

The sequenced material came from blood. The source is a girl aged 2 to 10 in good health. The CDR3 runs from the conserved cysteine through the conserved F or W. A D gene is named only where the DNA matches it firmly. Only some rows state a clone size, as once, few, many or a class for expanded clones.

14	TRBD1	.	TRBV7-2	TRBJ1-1	TGTGCCAGCAGCTTAGAGGGGGCGGTTACTGAAGCTTTCTTT	CASSLEGAVTEAFF
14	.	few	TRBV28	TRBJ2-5	TGTGCCAGCCTAACCCCAGGGGAAGGGGAGACCCAGTACTTC	CASLTPGEGETQYF
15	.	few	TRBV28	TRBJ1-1	TGTGCCAGCAGTTTATTAGGAACAGGGAACACTGAAGCTTTCTTT	CASSLLGTGNTEAFF
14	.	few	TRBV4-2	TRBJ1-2	TGTGCCAGCACCACCGGGGGGGCGTGGTTAGGCTACACCTTC	CASTTGGAWLGYTF
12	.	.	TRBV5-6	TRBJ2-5	TGTGCCAGCAGGAAGACAAAAGAGACCCAGTACTTC	CASRKTKETQYF
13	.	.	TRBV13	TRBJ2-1	TGTGCCAGCAGGCCCAGGGGTTGGGATGAGCAGTTCTTC	CASRPRGWDEQFF
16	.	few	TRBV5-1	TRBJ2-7	TGCGCCAGCAGCGTCGCCGGGACTCCCCCAGGTTACGAGCAGTACTTC	CASSVAGTPPGYEQYF
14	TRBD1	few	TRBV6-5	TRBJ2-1	TGTGCCAGCAGTCCACAGGGGTTTCGAAATGAGCAGTTCTTC	CASSPQGFRNEQFF
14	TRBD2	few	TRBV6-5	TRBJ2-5	TGTGCCAGCAGTCCCGGACTAGCAATAAGGGCCCAGTACTTC	CASSPGLAIRAQYF
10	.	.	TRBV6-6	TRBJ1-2	TGTGCCAGCCAGAATAGGGGCTACACCTTC	CASQNRGYTF
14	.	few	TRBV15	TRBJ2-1	TGTGCCACCAGCCCGGACCGGGTCCACAATGAGCAGTTCTTC	CATSPDRVHNEQFF
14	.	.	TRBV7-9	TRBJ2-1	TGTGCCAGCAGCCCCACTGACAGTCTGAATGAGCAGTTCTTC	CASSPTDSLNEQFF
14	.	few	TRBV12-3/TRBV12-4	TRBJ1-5	TGTGCCAGCAGTAACCAGGGAGGCAATCAGCCCCAGCATTTT	CASSNQGGNQPQHF
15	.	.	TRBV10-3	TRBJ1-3	TGTGCCATCAGTGCTACAGGCGACTCTGGAAACACCATATATTTT	CAISATGDSGNTIYF
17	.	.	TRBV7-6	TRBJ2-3	TGTGCCAGCAGCTTAGCGACCAGCATGGACTTATCAGATACGCAGTATTTT	CASSLATSMDLSDTQYF
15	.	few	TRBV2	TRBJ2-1	TGTGCCAGCAGGGGGACGGAGTTCTACTACAATGAGCAGTTCTTC	CASRGTEFYYNEQFF
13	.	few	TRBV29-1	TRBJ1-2	TGCAGCGTTGAGGTCGGGGGGATACATGGCTACACCTTC	CSVEVGGIHGYTF
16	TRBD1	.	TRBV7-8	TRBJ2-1	TGTGCCAGCAGCTCGATCAAAAGGACAGGGGTAAATGAGCAGTTCTTC	CASSSIKRTGVNEQFF
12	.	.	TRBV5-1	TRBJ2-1	TGCGCCAGCAGCTTTGTCGCGGAGACTCAGTTCTTC	CASSFVAETQFF
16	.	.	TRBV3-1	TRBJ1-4	TGTGCCAGCAGCCAAGAATCGGGCAGGGCTAATGAAAAACTGTTTTTT	CASSQESGRANEKLFF
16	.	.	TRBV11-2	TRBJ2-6	TGTGCCAGCAGCCCTATTCGACGGGCTGGGGCCAACGTCCTGACTTTC	CASSPIRRAGANVLTF
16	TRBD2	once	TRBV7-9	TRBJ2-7	TGTGCCAGCAGCTTTGGACTAGCGGGAAAAGACGACGAGCAGTACTTC	CASSFGLAGKDDEQYF
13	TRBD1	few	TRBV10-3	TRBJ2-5	TGTGCCATTTGGACAGGGACCCAAGAGACCCAGTACTTC	CAIWTGTQETQYF
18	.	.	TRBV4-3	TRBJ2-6	TGCGCCAGCAGCCAGATCTGGGCCCCTCACTCTGGGGCCAACGTCCTGACTTTC	CASSQIWAPHSGANVLTF
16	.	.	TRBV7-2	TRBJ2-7	TGTGCCAGCAGCGCTGTTGGGGGGCCTATCTCCTACGAGCAGTACTTC	CASSAVGGPISYEQYF
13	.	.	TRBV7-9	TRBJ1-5	TGTGCCAGCAGCTTCTCGGGGGAGAGGCCCCAGCATTTT	CASSFSGERPQHF
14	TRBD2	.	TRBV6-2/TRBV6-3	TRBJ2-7	TGTGCCAGCAGTTCAATAGCGGGGGTGGTCGAGCAGTACTTC	CASSSIAGVVEQYF
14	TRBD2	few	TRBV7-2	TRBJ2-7	TGTGCCAGCACCTATTCTAGCGGGGGATACGAGCAGTACTTC	CASTYSSGGYEQYF
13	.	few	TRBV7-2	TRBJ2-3	TGTGCCAGCAGCTTGCGGGGACCAGAACCGCAGTATTTT	CASSLRGPEPQYF